The rows below give T cell receptor beta chains drawn from one sample of a study. A single record per CDR3 protein comes from TCRdb applying MiXCR to the 5' RACE reads. This table has about 42,000 distinct CDR3 sequences, roughly 31% appearing once. The sequenced material came from tumor-infiltrating memory CD4+ T cells sorted from the breast tumor. These TCRs come from a female donor with breast cancer. The CDR3 runs from the conserved cysteine through the conserved F or W. Fields, in order: D gene, clone size, J gene, V gene, CDR3 protein, CDR3 DNA. The D gene is left open where the match is weak. Some rows have no size entry. The others give once, few or many, or a class for an expanded clone.

d_call: TRBD2
clone_size: few
j_call: TRBJ2-1
v_call: TRBV4-1
cdr3_aa: CASSQEETSGYNEQFF
cdr3_nt: TGCGCCAGCAGCCAAGAAGAGACTAGCGGATACAATGAGCAGTTCTTC

d_call: TRBD1
clone_size: .
j_call: TRBJ2-1
v_call: TRBV5-4
cdr3_aa: CASSFDRAGEQFF
cdr3_nt: TGTGCCAGCAGCTTCGACAGGGCTGGTGAGCAGTTCTTC

d_call: TRBD1
clone_size: few
j_call: TRBJ2-3
v_call: TRBV5-1
cdr3_aa: CASSLTGVGDTQYF
cdr3_nt: TGCGCCAGCAGCTTAACAGGGGTAGGAGATACGCAGTATTTT

d_call: .
clone_size: few
j_call: TRBJ2-3
v_call: TRBV5-1
cdr3_aa: CASSLSTGMVGDTQYF
cdr3_nt: TGCGCCAGCAGCTTGAGTACAGGGATGGTCGGTGATACGCAGTATTTT

d_call: .
clone_size: few
j_call: TRBJ1-3
v_call: TRBV7-2
cdr3_aa: CASSLALTAGNTIYF
cdr3_nt: TGTGCCAGCAGCTTAGCGCTGACGGCTGGAAACACCATATATTTT

d_call: .
clone_size: medium-sized
j_call: TRBJ1-1
v_call: TRBV12-3/TRBV12-4
cdr3_aa: CASSFFSRGMNTEAFF
cdr3_nt: TGTGCCAGCAGTTTCTTTTCGCGGGGAATGAACACTGAAGCTTTCTTT

d_call: TRBD1
clone_size: few
j_call: TRBJ2-1
v_call: TRBV29-1
cdr3_aa: CSVAGTGLNEQFF
cdr3_nt: TGCAGCGTTGCCGGGACAGGGCTGAATGAGCAGTTCTTC

d_call: TRBD2
clone_size: few
j_call: TRBJ2-7
v_call: TRBV5-6
cdr3_aa: CASSLGLAGVLYEQYF
cdr3_nt: TGTGCCAGCAGCCTGGGACTAGCGGGGGTATTGTACGAGCAGTACTTC

d_call: TRBD1
clone_size: .
j_call: TRBJ1-2
v_call: TRBV20-1
cdr3_aa: CSAHDRVSGYTF
cdr3_nt: TGCAGTGCCCACGACAGGGTATCTGGCTACACCTTC

d_call: .
clone_size: .
j_call: TRBJ1-5
v_call: TRBV24-1
cdr3_aa: CATSGAGPQHF
cdr3_nt: TGTGCCACCAGCGGGGCTGGGCCCCAGCATTTT

d_call: TRBD2
clone_size: once
j_call: TRBJ2-3
v_call: TRBV7-3
cdr3_aa: CASSHPSGGEPDTQYF
cdr3_nt: TGTGCCAGCAGCCATCCAAGCGGGGGGGAGCCAGATACGCAGTATTTT

d_call: .
clone_size: many
j_call: TRBJ2-7
v_call: TRBV12-3/TRBV12-4
cdr3_aa: CASAGGTGFNYEQYF
cdr3_nt: TGTGCCAGCGCGGGGGGGACAGGCTTTAACTACGAGCAGTACTTC

d_call: TRBD1
clone_size: few
j_call: TRBJ2-7
v_call: TRBV28
cdr3_aa: CASRRVSGTGGREQYF
cdr3_nt: TGTGCCAGCAGAAGAGTGAGCGGGACAGGGGGTCGCGAGCAGTACTTC

d_call: .
clone_size: .
j_call: TRBJ2-3
v_call: TRBV20-1
cdr3_aa: CSATRDPSDTQYF
cdr3_nt: TGCAGTGCTACCCGGGACCCTTCAGATACGCAGTATTTT

d_call: TRBD1
clone_size: .
j_call: TRBJ2-5
v_call: TRBV4-1
cdr3_aa: CASSQAVTGEETQYF
cdr3_nt: TGCGCCAGCAGCCAAGCGGTCACAGGGGAAGAGACCCAGTACTTC

d_call: .
clone_size: .
j_call: TRBJ2-5
v_call: TRBV3-1
cdr3_aa: CASSPLGGQETQYF
cdr3_nt: TGTGCCAGCAGCCCATTAGGGGGGCAAGAGACCCAGTACTTC

d_call: TRBD1
clone_size: .
j_call: TRBJ2-2
v_call: TRBV7-3
cdr3_aa: CASSVTGAGELFF
cdr3_nt: TGTGCCAGCAGCGTAACAGGGGCCGGGGAGCTGTTTTTT